This TCR beta chain is from a study of blood T cell repertoires in COVID-19. Study summary: The samples span acute and convalescent COVID-19 from the United States, Italy and Spain.

The V end lost 3 bases, the J end lost 8 bases, and 8 bases lay between the germline ends. The CDR3 extends over 13 amino acids. Germline lookup yields CDR1 MDHEN and CDR2 SYDVKM. Original analysis: It was from reference gene primer amplification that nucleated cell counts were estimated. Produced via immunoSEQ multiplex PCR; TCRdb's table is partial and in-frame only. The DNA gave D and trimming, while V, J and clone size come from that table. The data hold about 89,000 clones, with about 88% observed a single time. Sample: peripheral blood. V gene TRBV28 combines with J gene TRBJ1-6; unclear D gene. This clonotype originated in a man older than 75 with active or convalescent COVID-19. The CDR3 region has the DNA TGTGCCAGCAGTTTCCAGACTTATTCACCCCTCCACTTT. Its translation: CASSFQTYSPLHF.